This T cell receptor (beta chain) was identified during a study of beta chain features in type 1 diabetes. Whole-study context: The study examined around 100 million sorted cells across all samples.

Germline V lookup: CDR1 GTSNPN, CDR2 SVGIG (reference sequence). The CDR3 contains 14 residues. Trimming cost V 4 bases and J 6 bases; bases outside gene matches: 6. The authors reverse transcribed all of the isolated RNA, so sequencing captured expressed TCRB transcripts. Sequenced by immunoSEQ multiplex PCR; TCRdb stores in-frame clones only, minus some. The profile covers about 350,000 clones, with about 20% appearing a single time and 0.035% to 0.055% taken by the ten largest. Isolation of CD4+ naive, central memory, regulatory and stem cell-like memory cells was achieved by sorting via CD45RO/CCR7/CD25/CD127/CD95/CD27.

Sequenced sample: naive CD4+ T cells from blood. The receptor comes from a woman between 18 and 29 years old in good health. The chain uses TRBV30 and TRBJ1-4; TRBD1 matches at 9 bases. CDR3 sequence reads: CAWNKGTGYEKLFF. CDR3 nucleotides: TGTGCCTGGAACAAAGGGACAGGGTATGAAAAACTGTTTTTT.